The present TCR beta chain was sequenced within a study of cytomegalovirus exposure and HLA in healthy donors. Across the study: The approximately 130 validation repertoires were reported in a later analysis to have been generated on the same platform as the roughly 670 first-cohort repertoires. Broader study findings: Associated with cytomegalovirus, according to the listing, were 170 or so TCR beta chains. In the 120 validation repertoires, just under 95% of cluster scores exceeded 0, per a later analysis. Most TCR sequences were uncommon, yet certain public TCRs appeared in many donors.

Points on this clone: The antigen remains undetermined.

Clones were read by immunoSEQ multiplex PCR, and TCRdb kept only the in-frame ones, dropping some. The sample has about 98,000 clones; approximately 95% are singletons. V shed 4 bases and J shed 8 bases, with 17 bases lying between them. Germline loops: CDR1 KGHSH, CDR2 LQKENI. CDR3 length: 15 amino acids. Sequenced sample: PBMCs. This chain links TRBV18 with TRBJ1-4; D perhaps matches TRBD1 (6 bases). The origin of this receptor is a woman between 18 and 30 years old in good health and CMV-seronegative. CDR3 bases: TGTGCCAGCTCACACGAGACAGGCCCCGCGGAAAAACTGTTTTTT. This sequence encodes CASSHETGPAEKLFF.